This T cell receptor (beta chain) was observed in a study of CXCR3-negative and CXCR3-positive naive CD8 T cells. About the study: For each library, about 1.5 +/- 0.3 million TRB reads were obtained, roughly 130 million in total.

Note on this clonotype: What it binds is not known.

TRB cDNA was prepared as libraries by UMI-labeled 5' RACE. TCRdb re-called the 5' RACE reads and catalogs CDR3 proteins one per entry, DNA excluded. The sample's table shows about 150,000 distinct CDR3 sequences. Broader study findings: Most assays were run on fresh PBMCs (CXCR3 expression partially decreased after cryopreservation). CXCR3-negative naive cells had less hydrophobic TRB CDR3s than did CXCR3-positive naive cells.

The CDR3 spans 13 residues. The germline CDR1 and CDR2 sequences are MDHEN and SYDVKM. All CD8+ T cell subsets were sorted in triplicate at 300,000 to 350,000 cells each. Naive CD8+ T lymphocytes were specified as CD45RO-CCR7+CD27+CD95-. The clonotype was recovered from a human donor in good health. Some clones in this sample may be carry-over from other donors' samples. Source material: naive CXCR3+ CD8+ T cells from blood. Stated subset: CD45RO-CCR7+CD27+CD95- naive CD8+ T cells expressing CXCR3 (TNR3+). The rearrangement uses TRBV28 and TRBJ2-7; TCRdb returns TRBD1, unconfirmable since there is no DNA. The CDR3: CASSAGQGDEQYF.